This T cell receptor beta chain was recorded in a study of blood T cells in healthy people across ages. Whole-study results and caveats: In older individuals, TCR beta diversity per million T cells was lower, falling roughly linearly with age.

Using a J-beta primer mix together with a sample-barcoded 5' primer, a second PCR was run for roughly 6 to 12 cycles. Each cDNA molecule, via a template-switch adaptor with 12 random nucleotides, was tagged. TCRdb used MiXCR to reprocess the 5' RACE reads, holding one entry per CDR3 protein. The data show about 970,000 distinct CDR3 sequences, roughly 51% seen once. The sample, about 9.2 milliliters of peripheral blood, was drawn from each donor. Isolation recovered at least 6 million PBMCs from every sample. Germline V CDR1 and CDR2: MDHEN, SYDVKM. After removal of 6 bases from V and 8 bases from J, the junction contained 7 bases not matched to a gene. This CDR3 has 16 residues. With regard to this clonotype: Its antigen remains unknown.

This clonotype originated in a woman aged 55-70 years in good health. Specimen: blood. This sequence joins TRBV28 and TRBJ2-4; 16 bases agree with TRBD2. Written as DNA, the CDR3 is TGTGCCAGCAGGGACGGGGGGACTAGCGGGAGGGACATTCAGTACTTC. It translates to CASRDGGTSGRDIQYF. Full variable domain (missing parts from reference TRBV28 and TRBJ2-4): DVKVTQSSRYLVKRTGEKVFLECVQDMDHENMFWYRQDPGLGLRLIYFSYDVKMKEKGDIPEGYSVSREKKERFSLILESASTNQTSMYLCASRDGGTSGRDIQYFGAGTRLSVL.